The 26 T cell receptor beta chains listed next were all sequenced from one sample in a study of blood T cells in healthy people across ages (dated by TCRdb to the mid-2010s). The library was generated by 5' RACE. The sample was run on an Illumina HiSeq 2500. A second PCR of roughly 7 to 11 cycles was performed with a sample-barcoded 5' primer and a J-beta primer mix. The public reads were reprocessed in TCRdb via fastp at Q25 and MiXCR, keeping in-frame beta chains. Each entry merges the rows of one CDR3 protein and shows their most common DNA and genes. This sample comprises some 1.4 million distinct CDR3 sequences, about 40% of them detected only once. Of the sample, roughly 7.9% is held by the ten largest clones. Sequenced: blood. These TCRs come from a woman younger than 35 in good health.

This clonotype was seen a single time. J is TRBJ2-3 and V is TRBV3-1, with 7 bases fitting TRBD2. J was trimmed by 4 bases and V by 0 bases; bases with no gene match: 7. Germline CDR1 is LGHDT and CDR2 is YNNKEL (reference sequence). The CDR3 runs 16 residues. This CDR3 is CASSQDDGRYADTQYF. Written as DNA, the CDR3 is TGTGCCAGCAGCCAAGACGACGGGAGGTACGCAGATACGCAGTATTTT.

This sequence joins TRBV5-1 and TRBJ2-3, with 7 bases lining up with TRBD2. The CDR3 runs 16 residues. With V trimmed by 4 bases and J by 2 bases, 10 bases remained unmatched. Germline lookup yields CDR1 SGHRS and CDR2 YFSETQ. CDR3 coding DNA: TGCGCCAGCAGCCCGGGACTAAACGCATACACAGATACGCAGTATTTT. Translation: CASSPGLNAYTDTQYF.

Note on this clonotype: At one end, the junction sequence differs from germline, possibly due to a read error. V gene TRBV5-1 combines with J gene TRBJ2-7; D gene uncertain. CDR1 is SGHRS and CDR2 is YFSETQ in the germline V gene. CDR3 length: 15 amino acids. The CDR3 sequence: CASSKESLSSYEQYF. In nucleotides, the CDR3 is TGCGCAAGCAGCAAGGAGTCCCTGAGCTCCTACGAGCAGTACTTC.

The chain combines TRBV10-3 with TRBJ2-1; the match to TRBD2 covers 12 bases. Germline loops: CDR1 ENHRY, CDR2 SYGVKD. This CDR3 contains 14 residues. V gave up 6 bases and J gave up 10 bases; unmatched junction bases: 7. The CDR3 sequence: CAIRTAGTSGEQFF. CDR3 nucleotide sequence: TGTGCCATCAGGACCGCCGGGACTAGCGGGGAGCAGTTCTTC.

This clonotype was counted many times. The J gene is TRBJ2-1, the V gene TRBV7-2, with 9 positions matching TRBD1. The V and J ends lost 5 bases and 8 bases, in that order; junction bases with no gene match: 10. The CDR3 spans 15 residues. CDR1 is SGHTA and CDR2 is FQGNSA in the germline V gene. CDR3 amino acids: CASSPRQGDGDEQFF. CDR3 DNA sequence: TGTGCCAGCAGCCCCCGACAGGGGGATGGCGATGAGCAGTTCTTC.

This clonotype was seen a few times. J is TRBJ2-2 and V is TRBV5-1; TRBD2 agrees at 13 bases. Losses at the gene ends were 4 bases for V and 6 bases for J; bases not matched to a gene: 6. The CDR3 has 16 residues. In germline, CDR1 is SGHRS, CDR2 YFSETQ. CDR3 protein: CASSLRTSGSSGELFF. CDR3 nucleotide sequence: TGCGCCAGCAGCCTAAGGACTAGCGGGAGTTCCGGGGAGCTGTTTTTT. Based on the CDR3 plus reference TRBV5-1 and TRBJ2-2, the full variable domain is KAGVTQTPRYLIKTRGQQVTLSCSPISGHRSVSWYQQTPGQGLQFLFEYFSETQRNKGNFPGRFSGRQFSNSRSEMNVSTLELGDSALYLCASSLRTSGSSGELFFGEGSRLTVL.

Of note for this clonotype: A read error may produce the germline difference seen at one junction end. This sequence joins TRBV29-1 and TRBJ2-5; TRBD2 might be the D (5 bases). The germline V gene encodes CDR1 SQVTM and CDR2 ANQGSEA. The CDR3 runs to 11 residues. CDR3 protein: CSVRVQETLYF. Written as DNA, the CDR3 is TGCAGCGTGAGGGTCCAAGAGACCCTGTACTTC.

The chain combines TRBV10-3 with TRBJ2-7; D assignment may be TRBD1 or TRBD2 (5 bases each). Germline V CDR1 and CDR2: ENHRY, SYGVKD. This CDR3 is built from 15 residues. V lost 0 bases and J 7 bases, leaving 16 bases between the germline ends. Written as DNA, the CDR3 is TGTGCCATCAGTGAGTCGCGGGTGTTTGGGGGAGAGCAGTACTTC. The encoded protein is CAISESRVFGGEQYF.

As regards this clonotype: A much larger clone lies a single base off, so this may be a read error. This chain joins TRBV12-3 or TRBV12-4 and TRBJ2-1; D remains unclear. V was clipped by 6 bases and J by 2 bases, with 5 bases between them. This CDR3 contains 12 residues. Here the CDR3 DNA reads TGTGCCAGCAGGTCGGCCTACAATGAGCAGTTCTTC. Its protein is CASRSAYNEQFF.

There are a few counts of this clonotype. J is TRBJ2-5 and V is TRBV29-1; TRBD1 matches at 7 bases. The CDR3 spans 17 residues. Losses at the gene ends were 6 bases for V and 1 base for J; bases not matched to a gene: 17. CDR1 is SQVTM and CDR2 is ANQGSEA in the germline V gene. In nucleotides, the CDR3 is TGCAGCGTCGCGTCCCTCACGCCGGGACAGTCCCAAGAGACCCAGTACTTC. It translates to CSVASLTPGQSQETQYF.

V gene TRBV15 combines with J gene TRBJ1-6, with a weak D call TRBD1 (5 bases). The V gene's germline CDR1 is LNHNV and CDR2 YYDKDF (reference sequence). The CDR3 contains 15 residues. V dropped 0 bases and J dropped 9 bases, with 12 bases sitting between them. In DNA form, the CDR3 reads TGTGCCACCAGCAGAGATCTAGGGGCAGGTTCACCCCTCCACTTT. Translation gives CATSRDLGAGSPLHF.

This clonotype was counted between two and nine times. The chain links TRBV7-2 to TRBJ2-1, with TRBD1 as a possible D gene (6 bases). Trimming removed 5 bases from V and 8 bases from J, with 16 bases in between. Germline V gene data show CDR1 as SGHTA and CDR2 as FQGNSA. The CDR3 runs 14 residues. The DNA of the CDR3 is TGTGCCAGCAGCGTGAATGGCAGGGGCGATGAGCAGTTCTTC. Translating gives CASSVNGRGDEQFF. Combining the CDR3 with reference TRBV7-2 and TRBJ2-1 gives the whole variable domain GAGVSQSPSNKVTEKGKDVELRCDPISGHTALYWYRQSLGQGLEFLIYFQGNSAPDKSGLPSDRFSAERTGGSVSTLTIQRTQQEDSAVYLCASSVNGRGDEQFFGPGTRLTVL.

The rearrangement links TRBV11-2 to TRBJ2-1, with 8 bases lining up with TRBD1. The CDR3 consists of 18 residues. V lost 1 base and J lost 3; bases outside the gene matches: 11. CDR1 and CDR2 from the germline V gene are SGHAT and FQNNGV. This CDR3 reads CASSLAGSGGFIYNEQFF. The CDR3, as DNA: TGTGCCAGCAGCTTAGCGGGATCAGGGGGCTTCATCTACAATGAGCAGTTCTTC.

The chain recombines TRBV6-1 with TRBJ1-1; 8 nucleotides agree with TRBD1. After removal of 0 bases from V and 7 bases from J, the junction contained 7 bases not matched to a gene. CDR3 size: 15 residues. Germline V gene sequence: CDR1 MNHNS, CDR2 SASEGT. The CDR3 DNA sequence: TGTGCCAGCAGTGAAGCACTAGCAGGGGGCGGTGAAGCTTTCTTT. Residues: CASSEALAGGGEAFF.

There are a few counts of this clonotype. This chain connects TRBV6-5 to TRBJ2-1, with TRBD1 as a possible D gene (7 bases). The length of the CDR3 is 13 residues. Germline lookup yields CDR1 MNHEY and CDR2 SVGAGI. The V end was cut by 5 bases, the J end by 9 bases, with 14 bases between. The CDR3 reads CASSRGTDLEQFF. The DNA for the CDR3 is TGTGCCAGCAGTCGGGGGACAGACCTTGAGCAGTTCTTC.

This rearrangement joins TRBV6-5 to TRBJ1-2; a weak D match, TRBD1 (6 bases). Germline V gives CDR1 MNHEY, CDR2 SVGAGI. Trimming shortened V by 1 base and J by 2 bases, and 14 bases separated the two germline ends. This CDR3 has 16 residues. The CDR3 DNA reads as TGTGCCAGCAGTTACTTGTCGGACAGAGTAAACTATGGCTACACCTTC. Its translation: CASSYLSDRVNYGYTF.

The rearrangement links TRBV4-1 to TRBJ1-4, with D tentatively TRBD1 (5 bases). Trimming removed 6 bases from V and 7 bases from J, with 9 bases in between. Germline V gene sequence: CDR1 MGHRA, CDR2 YSYEKL. The CDR3 length is 12 residues. The CDR3 nucleotides read TGCGCCAGCAGTTCAGGGATTGAAAAACTGTTTTTT. Translating it yields CASSSGIEKLFF.

The rearrangement uses TRBV27 and TRBJ1-2; a weak D match, TRBD1 (6 bases). The CDR3 contains 12 residues. The V gene lost 8 bases and the J gene lost 4 bases, with 11 bases spanning the gap. Germline values: CDR1 MNHEY, CDR2 SMNVEV (reference sequence). The CDR3 region has the DNA TGTGCCAGCCGAAAGGGGGGCTATGGCTACACCTTC. Translation gives CASRKGGYGYTF.

The V call is TRBV20-1, the J call TRBJ2-1; 8 nucleotides align to TRBD2. CDR3 length: 13 residues. Germline assignment: CDR1 DFQATT and CDR2 SNEGSKA (reference sequence). V was pared by 1 base and J by 7 bases, with 3 bases of the junction left unmatched. The CDR3 DNA reads as TGCAGTGCTAGAGTCGGGGGGGCGAATGAGCAGTTCTTC. Protein sequence: CSARVGGANEQFF.

The chain joins TRBV10-3 to TRBJ1-2, with 11 bases aligning to TRBD1. The J segment lost 5 bases and the V segment lost 7 bases, leaving 12 bases of the junction unmatched. The CDR3 contains 16 residues. CDR1 and CDR2 (germline): ENHRY, SYGVKD. CDR3 region: CAITPNGGTGGYGYTF. The CDR3 region has the DNA TGTGCCATCACCCCCAACGGAGGGACAGGGGGGTATGGCTACACCTTC.

The chain has TRBV3-1 and TRBJ2-5; TRBD2 matches at 9 bases. The CDR3 loop spans 15 amino acids. Germline-derived CDR1 and CDR2 are LGHDT and YNNKEL (reference sequence). Trimming removed 5 bases from V and 11 bases from J; junction bases left unmatched: 15. In DNA form, the CDR3 reads TGTGCCAGCAGCTACCCCAGCGGGGGGAACAATGAGCAGTACTTC. It encodes CASSYPSGGNNEQYF.

The chain carries TRBV5-1 and TRBJ1-4; tentatively, D is TRBD1 (6 bases). The germline V gene has CDR1 SGHRS and CDR2 YFSETQ. The CDR3 loop spans 15 amino acids. The V end was cut by 4 bases, the J end by 6 bases, with 16 bases between. CDR3 sequence (DNA): TGCGCCAGCAGCCCTGGGGCAGGGGTTTATGAAAAACTGTTTTTT. This gives the protein CASSPGAGVYEKLFF.

The chain combines TRBV20-1 with TRBJ2-1; 8 positions match TRBD2. Germline CDR1 and CDR2: DFQATT and SNEGSKA (reference sequence). V was pared by 2 bases and J by 7 bases, with 13 bases of the junction left unmatched. The CDR3 runs to 16 residues. The CDR3 DNA follows: TGCAGTGCTAGAAGCATGACTAGCGTTTGGGGGAATGAGCAGTTCTTC. Translation gives CSARSMTSVWGNEQFF.

For this clonotype: Since a much larger clone is just one base distant, this may be a read error. The chain has TRBV7-3 and TRBJ2-3; 9 bases are a match to TRBD2. Germline-derived CDR1 and CDR2 are SGHTA and FQGTGA. The CDR3 has 16 residues. The CDR3: CASSIGTSFSTDKQYF. The DNA of the CDR3 is TGTGCCAGCAGCATCGGGACTAGCTTTAGCACAGATAAGCAGTATTTT.

This chain joins TRBV7-9 and TRBJ2-3, with TRBD1 identical over 9 bases. Germline V lookup: CDR1 SEHNR, CDR2 FQNEAQ (reference sequence). After removal of 6 bases from V and 0 bases from J, the junction contained 7 bases not matched to a gene. CDR3 length: 16 residues. The CDR3 region is CASRVTGQGSTDTQYF. CDR3 nucleotides: TGTGCCAGCAGAGTGACGGGACAGGGCAGCACAGATACGCAGTATTTT.

The rearrangement links TRBV29-1 to TRBJ2-5, with 8 nucleotides matching TRBD1. The CDR3 covers 12 residues. Germline assignment: CDR1 SQVTM and CDR2 ANQGSEA. The ends lost 6 bases at V and 11 bases at J; junction bases unmatched: 11. The CDR3 loop reads CSVGTGTGEQYF. CDR3 bases: TGCAGCGTGGGGACAGGCACTGGTGAGCAGTACTTC.